Listed below are T cell receptor beta chains from one sample, sequenced in a study of T-cell reconstitution after alpha-beta-depleted transplantation in children. From the PCR reads, TCRdb called clonotypes with MiXCR, one entry per CDR3 protein. The sample gives under 300,000 distinct CDR3 sequences, approximately 9.7% of which show up once; around 5.1% is in the top ten. Sequences were derived from PBMCs from the stem cell graft donor, sampled from the stem cell graft. All receptors come from a human donor who donated a stem cell graft to a child with SCID. The conserved cysteine and the conserved F or W are not part of the CDR3 here.

>TRBV27|TRBJ2-3
ASSSMVGGQDTQY
>TRBV18|TRBJ2-3
ASSPPVAWTDTQY
>TRBV5-6|TRBJ2-1
ASSLVVWGAVNEQF
>TRBV5-4|TRBJ1-1
ASSPNPGLPMNTEAF
>TRBV5-1|TRBJ2-7
ASSLVAGTREQY
>TRBV6-2/TRBV6-3|TRBJ2-5
ASSGSPGQETQY
>TRBV12-3/TRBV12-4|TRBJ1-3
ASSSRTGGRSGNTIY
>TRBV4-3|TRBJ1-6
ASSQDVDTNSYNSPLH
>TRBV7-2|TRBJ1-2
ASRQSFNGYT
>TRBV29-1|TRBJ1-1
SGRRGNTEAF